Sequencing of this T cell receptor (beta chain) was carried out in a study of shared clonotypes between healthy human individuals. Study-level background: Each donor had three CD4 naive, three CD4 memory, two CD8 naive and one CD8 memory plate.

The CDR3 covers 13 residues. Germline CDR1 reads MNHEY; CDR2 reads SVGAGI. V lost 5 bases and J lost 0, with 4 bases in between. CD45RO negativity and positive selection for CCR7 defined naive CD8 cells, a population that excluded terminally differentiated effector memory CD45RA+ cells. On this clone itself: In the same sample, other DNA sequences code for this CDR3.

Only in-frame clones appear in the TCRdb table, and some are missing; sequencing was by immunoSEQ multiplex PCR. Of under 2,000,000 clones detected, roughly 94% appear once; the ten largest clones hold roughly 1.2%. The chain links TRBV6-5 to TRBJ2-2; D remains unclear. The clonotype comes from a man between 18 and 29 years old in good health. Sample: naive CD8+ T cells sorted from blood. CDR3 region: CASSGTNTGELFF. CDR3 nucleotide sequence: TGTGCCAGCAGTGGAACGAACACCGGGGAGCTGTTTTTT.